The clone carrying this T cell receptor (beta chain) qualifies as medium-sized. The CDR3 runs 16 residues. In germline, CDR1 is MNHEY, CDR2 SMNVEV (reference sequence). Trimming pared 3 bases from V and 0 bases from J, leaving 12 bases between. Participants were aged 18 to 89 years from around 26 US areas. Assignments of participants to cohorts depended upon their own reported clinical history. Authors' processing steps: Using reference gene primer amplification, nucleated cell counts were estimated. TCRdb's table, derived via immunoSEQ multiplex PCR, lists solely in-frame clones and lacks some. That table is the source of V, J and clone size, and D and trimming were worked out from the DNA. The repertoire includes roughly 250,000 clones, approximately 91% of them detected once, and roughly 2.1% sits in the top ten. The data derive from a study of blood T cell repertoires in COVID-19.

The chain is built from TRBV27 and TRBJ1-5; D not resolved. The sequenced sample was PBMCs or T cells enriched from blood (not recorded which). The receptor's source is a woman aged 40 to 55 with acute COVID-19. For the CDR3, the DNA is TGTGCCAGCAGTTTTATCGGAGGTAATAGCAATCAGCCCCAGCATTTT. Translation: CASSFIGGNSNQPQHF.